This is a list of T cell receptor beta chains from one sample in a study of OX40 agonist ivuxolimab in advanced cancers. TCRdb keeps only in-frame clones here, not all; method: immunoSEQ multiplex PCR. The table has about 62,000 clones, around 85% seen once; the top ten hold about 4.2%. The specimen comprised CD4+ or CD8+ T cells sorted from blood, sampled in a trial of the OX40 agonist ivuxolimab. Source of these receptors: an adult with an advanced solid tumor such as melanoma, head and neck, liver or kidney cancer. Each CDR3 is given with its conserved first and last residue. Each record gives: J gene, clone size, CDR3 length, V gene, D gene, CDR3 protein, CDR3 DNA. A D gene is named only where the DNA matches it firmly. Clone size appears in some rows only: once, few, many, or a class for an expanded clone.

J gene: TRBJ2-2; clone size: .; CDR3 length: 13; V gene: TRBV7-2; D gene: .; CDR3 protein: CASSQGPPRELFF; CDR3 DNA: TGTGCCAGCAGTCAGGGGCCGCCCCGGGAGCTGTTTTTT
J gene: TRBJ1-2; clone size: .; CDR3 length: 13; V gene: TRBV7-9; D gene: .; CDR3 protein: CASSIDGNYGYTF; CDR3 DNA: TGTGCCAGCAGCATAGATGGAAACTATGGCTACACCTTC
J gene: TRBJ2-3; clone size: .; CDR3 length: 16; V gene: TRBV29-1; D gene: .; CDR3 protein: CSVEGKALGVADTQYF; CDR3 DNA: TGCAGCGTTGAAGGGAAGGCGCTAGGAGTTGCAGATACGCAGTATTTT
J gene: TRBJ1-1; clone size: once; CDR3 length: 14; V gene: TRBV6-6; D gene: .; CDR3 protein: CASSYSGGNTEAFF; CDR3 DNA: TGTGCCAGCAGTTACTCGGGGGGGAACACTGAAGCTTTCTTT
J gene: TRBJ2-3; clone size: .; CDR3 length: 15; V gene: TRBV6-4; D gene: TRBD2; CDR3 protein: CASSDSGLAGVPQYF; CDR3 DNA: TGTGCCAGCAGTGACTCGGGGCTAGCGGGAGTTCCGCAGTATTTT
J gene: TRBJ2-5; clone size: .; CDR3 length: 15; V gene: TRBV7-6; D gene: .; CDR3 protein: CASSSTVLVGETQYF; CDR3 DNA: TGTGCCAGCAGTTCCACGGTCCTAGTTGGGGAGACCCAGTACTTC
J gene: TRBJ1-4; clone size: once; CDR3 length: 13; V gene: TRBV27; D gene: TRBD1; CDR3 protein: CASSWDRGEKLFF; CDR3 DNA: TGTGCCAGCAGTTGGGACAGGGGTGAAAAACTGTTTTTT
J gene: TRBJ1-1; clone size: once; CDR3 length: 14; V gene: TRBV5-5; D gene: TRBD1; CDR3 protein: CASSVTGANTEAFF; CDR3 DNA: TGTGCCAGCAGCGTGACAGGGGCGAACACTGAAGCTTTCTTT
J gene: TRBJ2-5; clone size: .; CDR3 length: 15; V gene: TRBV6-6; D gene: TRBD1; CDR3 protein: CASRFGTVTQETQYF; CDR3 DNA: TGTGCCAGCCGCTTCGGGACAGTCACCCAAGAGACCCAGTACTTC
J gene: TRBJ2-3; clone size: .; CDR3 length: 14; V gene: TRBV6-1; D gene: TRBD1; CDR3 protein: CASSLDRSGDTQYF; CDR3 DNA: TGTGCCAGCAGCTTGGACAGGTCAGGAGATACGCAGTATTTT
J gene: TRBJ2-3; clone size: few; CDR3 length: 15; V gene: TRBV27; D gene: TRBD2; CDR3 protein: CASSSTSGGTDTQYF; CDR3 DNA: TGTGCCAGCAGTTCCACTAGCGGGGGCACAGATACGCAGTATTTT
J gene: TRBJ2-7; clone size: .; CDR3 length: 12; V gene: TRBV2; D gene: .; CDR3 protein: CASWMSSYEQYF; CDR3 DNA: TGTGCCTCTTGGATGAGCTCCTACGAGCAGTACTTC
J gene: TRBJ1-2; clone size: .; CDR3 length: 14; V gene: TRBV10-2; D gene: .; CDR3 protein: CASKPGHTNFGYTF; CDR3 DNA: TGCGCCAGCAAACCGGGACATACGAACTTTGGCTACACCTTC
J gene: TRBJ2-2; clone size: few; CDR3 length: 17; V gene: TRBV5-6; D gene: TRBD2; CDR3 protein: CASSSGTSGPRGGELFF; CDR3 DNA: TGTGCCAGCAGCTCCGGGACTAGCGGCCCCAGGGGCGGGGAGCTGTTTTTT
J gene: TRBJ1-1; clone size: .; CDR3 length: 17; V gene: TRBV28; D gene: TRBD1; CDR3 protein: CASSLWGQGRVNTEAFF; CDR3 DNA: TGTGCCAGCAGTTTATGGGGACAGGGACGAGTGAACACTGAAGCTTTCTTT
J gene: TRBJ2-7; clone size: .; CDR3 length: 16; V gene: TRBV6-6; D gene: .; CDR3 protein: CASSPGPPGVSYEQYF; CDR3 DNA: TGTGCCAGCAGTCCGGGACCCCCCGGGGTGAGCTACGAGCAGTACTTC
J gene: TRBJ2-3; clone size: .; CDR3 length: 15; V gene: TRBV5-4; D gene: .; CDR3 protein: CASSFRSWGPDTQYF; CDR3 DNA: TGTGCCAGCAGCTTTAGGTCTTGGGGCCCAGATACGCAGTATTTT
J gene: TRBJ1-1; clone size: once; CDR3 length: 14; V gene: TRBV5-4; D gene: .; CDR3 protein: CASSRSTVGTEAFF; CDR3 DNA: TGTGCCAGCAGCAGGTCGACAGTCGGAACTGAAGCTTTCTTT
J gene: TRBJ2-1; clone size: .; CDR3 length: 17; V gene: TRBV7-2; D gene: TRBD2; CDR3 protein: CASSAHPRGGSYNEQFF; CDR3 DNA: TGTGCCAGCAGCGCCCACCCTCGGGGGGGCTCCTACAATGAGCAGTTCTTC
J gene: TRBJ1-1; clone size: .; CDR3 length: 13; V gene: TRBV28; D gene: .; CDR3 protein: CASSRGGGTEAFF; CDR3 DNA: TGTGCCAGCAGCAGAGGGGGGGGAACTGAAGCTTTCTTT
J gene: TRBJ1-6; clone size: .; CDR3 length: 15; V gene: TRBV28; D gene: .; CDR3 protein: CASNEPSSYNSPLHF; CDR3 DNA: TGTGCCAGCAACGAGCCGAGCTCCTATAATTCACCCCTCCACTTT
J gene: TRBJ1-3; clone size: .; CDR3 length: 15; V gene: TRBV2; D gene: .; CDR3 protein: CASSFGTGSGNTIYF; CDR3 DNA: TGTGCCAGCAGCTTTGGGACGGGATCTGGAAACACCATATATTTT
J gene: TRBJ2-1; clone size: .; CDR3 length: 17; V gene: TRBV4-1; D gene: .; CDR3 protein: CASSQEIGTGSYNEQFF; CDR3 DNA: TGCGCCAGCAGCCAAGAGATAGGGACTGGCTCCTACAATGAGCAGTTCTTC
J gene: TRBJ1-5; clone size: .; CDR3 length: 15; V gene: TRBV28; D gene: .; CDR3 protein: CASSPTDYSNQPQHF; CDR3 DNA: TGTGCCAGCAGTCCGACGGATTATAGCAATCAGCCCCAGCATTTT
J gene: TRBJ2-2; clone size: once; CDR3 length: 16; V gene: TRBV18; D gene: TRBD2; CDR3 protein: CASSPSAGGDTGELFF; CDR3 DNA: TGTGCCAGCTCACCATCCGCGGGAGGAGACACCGGGGAGCTGTTTTTT
J gene: TRBJ1-4; clone size: .; CDR3 length: 14; V gene: TRBV2; D gene: .; CDR3 protein: CASSEGRGNEKLFF; CDR3 DNA: TGTGCCAGCAGTGAAGGCAGGGGCAATGAAAAACTGTTTTTT
J gene: TRBJ1-2; clone size: .; CDR3 length: 14; V gene: TRBV6-5; D gene: TRBD1; CDR3 protein: CASSLDRARGGYTF; CDR3 DNA: TGTGCCAGCAGCCTCGACAGGGCGCGGGGCGGCTACACCTTC
J gene: TRBJ2-3; clone size: .; CDR3 length: 14; V gene: TRBV14; D gene: .; CDR3 protein: CASSQGLGTDTQYF; CDR3 DNA: TGTGCCAGCAGCCAAGGACTGGGCACAGATACGCAGTATTTT
J gene: TRBJ2-5; clone size: .; CDR3 length: 11; V gene: TRBV9; D gene: .; CDR3 protein: CASSVEETQYF; CDR3 DNA: TGTGCCAGCAGCGTAGAAGAGACCCAGTACTTC
J gene: TRBJ2-1; clone size: once; CDR3 length: 13; V gene: TRBV6-5; D gene: TRBD2; CDR3 protein: CASSFSGRGEQFF; CDR3 DNA: TGTGCCAGCAGTTTTAGCGGGAGGGGTGAGCAGTTCTTC
J gene: TRBJ1-2; clone size: .; CDR3 length: 14; V gene: TRBV19; D gene: .; CDR3 protein: CASSHSRDIYGYTF; CDR3 DNA: TGTGCCAGTAGCCATTCACGGGACATCTATGGCTACACCTTC
J gene: TRBJ1-1; clone size: .; CDR3 length: 16; V gene: TRBV2; D gene: .; CDR3 protein: CASRPGLEGPGTEAFF; CDR3 DNA: TGTGCCAGCAGACCGGGCCTTGAAGGACCAGGGACTGAAGCTTTCTTT
J gene: TRBJ1-2; clone size: .; CDR3 length: 15; V gene: TRBV7-8; D gene: .; CDR3 protein: CASSFKQGWDYGYTF; CDR3 DNA: TGTGCCAGCAGCTTTAAACAGGGCTGGGACTATGGCTACACCTTC
J gene: TRBJ2-3; clone size: .; CDR3 length: 11; V gene: TRBV20-1; D gene: .; CDR3 protein: CSASYPDTQYF; CDR3 DNA: TGCAGTGCATCTTACCCTGATACGCAGTATTTT
J gene: TRBJ1-1; clone size: .; CDR3 length: 14; V gene: TRBV5-1; D gene: TRBD1; CDR3 protein: CASSWDSSNTEAFF; CDR3 DNA: TGCGCCAGCAGCTGGGACAGTTCGAACACTGAAGCTTTCTTT
J gene: TRBJ2-1; clone size: medium-sized; CDR3 length: 18; V gene: TRBV6-7; D gene: .; CDR3 protein: CASSYSKSVLAHYNEQFF; CDR3 DNA: TGTGCCAGCAGTTACTCGAAATCTGTGCTCGCCCACTACAATGAGCAGTTCTTC
J gene: TRBJ1-2; clone size: few; CDR3 length: 14; V gene: TRBV7-3; D gene: .; CDR3 protein: CASSPEPGWGGYTF; CDR3 DNA: TGTGCCAGCAGCCCAGAGCCAGGGTGGGGTGGCTACACCTTC
J gene: TRBJ1-2; clone size: .; CDR3 length: 13; V gene: TRBV6-5; D gene: .; CDR3 protein: CASSGRANYGYTF; CDR3 DNA: TGTGCCAGCAGCGGGAGAGCTAACTATGGCTACACCTTC
J gene: TRBJ1-6; clone size: .; CDR3 length: 16; V gene: TRBV4-1; D gene: .; CDR3 protein: CASSREGRVRNSPLHF; CDR3 DNA: TGCGCCAGCAGCCGAGAGGGGCGGGTAAGAAATTCACCCCTCCACTTT
J gene: TRBJ2-5; clone size: .; CDR3 length: 14; V gene: TRBV29-1; D gene: TRBD2; CDR3 protein: CSVALPGGRETQYF; CDR3 DNA: TGCAGCGTTGCACTTCCCGGGGGGAGAGAGACCCAGTACTTC
J gene: TRBJ2-1; clone size: .; CDR3 length: 14; V gene: TRBV10-2; D gene: TRBD1; CDR3 protein: CASTKRGQGNEQFF; CDR3 DNA: TGCGCCAGCACCAAACGCGGACAGGGCAATGAGCAGTTCTTC
J gene: TRBJ1-2; clone size: .; CDR3 length: 13; V gene: TRBV7-9; D gene: .; CDR3 protein: CASRGDSNYGYTF; CDR3 DNA: TGTGCCAGCAGGGGGGACTCTAACTATGGCTACACCTTC
J gene: TRBJ2-7; clone size: .; CDR3 length: 14; V gene: TRBV5-4; D gene: .; CDR3 protein: CASSLGVSSYEQYF; CDR3 DNA: TGTGCCAGCAGCTTGGGGGTTAGCTCCTACGAGCAGTACTTC
J gene: TRBJ2-7; clone size: .; CDR3 length: 13; V gene: TRBV10-3; D gene: TRBD1; CDR3 protein: CASTGTGGFEQYF; CDR3 DNA: TGTGCCAGCACCGGGACAGGGGGCTTTGAGCAGTACTTC
J gene: TRBJ2-5; clone size: .; CDR3 length: 13; V gene: TRBV9; D gene: .; CDR3 protein: CASSVQAEETQYF; CDR3 DNA: TGTGCCAGCAGCGTACAAGCGGAGGAGACCCAGTACTTC
J gene: TRBJ2-2; clone size: once; CDR3 length: 15; V gene: TRBV9; D gene: TRBD1; CDR3 protein: CASSVGQGWTGELFF; CDR3 DNA: TGTGCCAGCAGCGTCGGACAGGGATGGACCGGGGAGCTGTTTTTT
J gene: TRBJ2-6; clone size: .; CDR3 length: 17; V gene: TRBV9; D gene: .; CDR3 protein: CASSARTALSGANVLTF; CDR3 DNA: TGTGCCAGCAGCGCGCGGACAGCCCTCTCTGGGGCCAACGTCCTGACTTTC
J gene: TRBJ2-7; clone size: .; CDR3 length: 15; V gene: TRBV7-2; D gene: .; CDR3 protein: CASSLAVGTSLEQYF; CDR3 DNA: TGTGCCAGCAGCTTAGCGGTTGGGACATCCCTCGAGCAGTACTTC
J gene: TRBJ1-1; clone size: .; CDR3 length: 12; V gene: TRBV19; D gene: .; CDR3 protein: CASSMGGVEAFF; CDR3 DNA: TGTGCCAGTAGTATGGGTGGGGTTGAAGCTTTCTTT
J gene: TRBJ1-1; clone size: once; CDR3 length: 16; V gene: TRBV7-6; D gene: .; CDR3 protein: CASSFGVSGGGTEAFF; CDR3 DNA: TGTGCCAGCAGCTTTGGGGTGTCCGGGGGCGGCACTGAAGCTTTCTTT
J gene: TRBJ2-5; clone size: .; CDR3 length: 16; V gene: TRBV12-5; D gene: .; CDR3 protein: CASGSGGGGTSETQYF; CDR3 DNA: TGTGCTAGTGGTTCTGGGGGAGGAGGGACTTCAGAGACCCAGTACTTC